What follows are 23 T cell receptor beta chains derived from one specimen sequenced in a study of blood T cells in healthy people across ages. A sample-barcoded 5' primer and a J-beta primer mix were used in a second PCR of roughly 6 to 11 cycles. TCRdb fed the 5' RACE reads into MiXCR, producing one record per CDR3 protein. Of about 670,000 distinct CDR3 sequences in the sample, approximately 40% are singletons; the top ten hold 25% to 35%. The specimen was blood. These receptors originate from a man older than 75 in good health.

There are many counts of this clonotype. This chain joins TRBV5-1 and TRBJ2-7, with a weak D call TRBD1 (7 bases). From germline, CDR1 is SGHRS and CDR2 YFSETQ. The CDR3 is 14 residues long. The germline V and J ends were trimmed by 4 bases and 1 base, with 12 bases remaining between them. The CDR3 DNA reads as TGCGCCAGCAGCATTGCGGGACAGTCCTACGAGCAGTACTTC. It yields the protein CASSIAGQSYEQYF.

This clonotype was seen only once. The chain recombines TRBV5-8 with TRBJ2-3; a possible D gene is TRBD2 (6 bases). Germline-derived CDR1 and CDR2 are SGHTS and YDEGEE. The CDR3 runs to 16 residues. V shed 1 base and J shed 3 bases, with 15 bases lying between them. The CDR3 protein is CASSLKPSDWTDTQYF. CDR3 DNA sequence: TGTGCCAGCAGCTTGAAGCCTAGCGATTGGACAGATACGCAGTATTTT.

The V and J genes are TRBV10-3 and TRBJ2-3; D could derive from TRBD1 or TRBD2 (5 bases each). V was clipped by 2 bases and J by 5 bases, with 23 bases between them. The CDR3 length is 18 residues. Germline V gene data show CDR1 as ENHRY and CDR2 as SYGVKD. In DNA, the CDR3 is TGTGCCATCAGTGAGCCCCAGGGTAGCGCATTCAAACAAGATACGCAGTATTTT. It is translated as CAISEPQGSAFKQDTQYF.

Concerning this clonotype itself: A clone one base away is much larger, so this may be a read error. The genes are TRBV20-1 and TRBJ2-3; D is undetermined. From germline, CDR1 is DFQATT and CDR2 SNEGSKA (reference sequence). The CDR3 contains 13 residues. This CDR3 is CSASLPSTDTRYF. The CDR3 nucleotides are TGCAGTGCTAGTCTGCCCAGCACAGATACGCGGTATTTT.

V is TRBV4-2 and J is TRBJ2-7; possibly TRBD1 or TRBD2 for D (5 bases each). Germline V gene lookup returns CDR1 LGHNA and CDR2 YNFKEQ. V lost 4 bases, J lost 5 bases, and 21 bases lay in between. There are 16 residues in the CDR3. CDR3 nucleotide sequence: TGTGCCAGCAGCCCTTCACCGGGACGGGTTGTCCACGAGCAGTACTTC. Its translation: CASSPSPGRVVHEQYF.

The chain recombines TRBV5-1 with TRBJ1-1; D not certain. CDR1 and CDR2 (germline): SGHRS, YFSETQ. The CDR3 covers 14 residues. V lost 3 bases and J lost 5, with 14 bases in between. CDR3 in amino acids: CASSSYGRWTEAFF. CDR3 nucleotides: TGCGCCAGCAGCTCGTACGGGAGGTGGACTGAAGCTTTCTTT.

With respect to this clonotype: This may be a read error: a much more frequent sequence differs by one nucleotide. J is TRBJ2-3 and V is TRBV12-3 or TRBV12-4, with D maybe TRBD1 (7 bases). The CDR3 loop spans 15 amino acids. V was trimmed by 6 bases and J by 2 bases, leaving 15 bases between them. DNA for the CDR3: TGTGCCAGCAGGGAGGGACAGACGAACACAGATACGCAGTATTTT. Protein: CASREGQTNTDTQYF.

This chain uses TRBV12-3 or TRBV12-4 with TRBJ1-1; D possibly corresponds to TRBD1 (5 bases). The CDR3 totals 15 residues. V was clipped by 6 bases and J by 0 bases, with 14 bases between them. The CDR3 DNA follows: TGTGCCAGCAGGGGGGGACGGATACTGAACACTGAAGCTTTCTTT. Translated: CASRGGRILNTEAFF.

This clonotype was seen just once. The chain links TRBV7-8 to TRBJ1-5; TRBD1 is a possible D gene (6 bases). V was trimmed by 5 bases and J by 7 bases, leaving 27 bases between them. The CDR3 has 18 amino acids. The germline V gene has CDR1 SGHVS and CDR2 FQNEAQ. DNA of the CDR3: TGTGCCAGCAGCATGAGAGCCCTTGGGGCAGGGGAAGACCAGCCCCAGCATTTT. Its protein is CASSMRALGAGEDQPQHF.

V gene TRBV28 combines with J gene TRBJ1-1, with D possibly being TRBD1 (5 bases). CDR1 is MDHEN and CDR2 is SYDVKM in the germline V gene. V lost 3 bases and J lost 1, with 18 bases in between. This CDR3 has 17 amino acids. The CDR3 protein is CASSFPKVQARNTEAFF. The CDR3 DNA is TGTGCCAGCAGTTTTCCCAAGGTACAGGCCCGGAACACTGAAGCTTTCTTT.

This clonotype came up many times. The CDR3 protein is CASSYSRTSTDTQYF. In DNA form, the CDR3 reads TGTGCCAGCAGTTACTCCCGGACCAGCACAGATACGCAGTATTTT. The V gene is TRBV6-2 or TRBV6-3, the J gene TRBJ2-3; no firm D call. CDR1 and CDR2 (germline): MNHEY, SVGEGT. Trimming took off 0 bases at V and 0 bases at J, with 7 bases between the two ends. The CDR3 length is 15 residues.

This clonotype was recorded a few times. This chain uses TRBV27 with TRBJ1-2, with TRBD1 identical over 7 bases. V lost 4 bases to trimming and J lost 7 bases; unmatched junction nucleotides: 12. The length of the CDR3 is 15 residues. Germline CDR1 MNHEY, CDR2 SMNVEV (reference sequence). CDR3 in amino acids: CASSSLGQPLGGYTF. As DNA, the CDR3 is TGTGCCAGCAGTTCCCTGGGACAGCCTCTCGGTGGCTACACCTTC.

V usage is TRBV25-1 and J usage is TRBJ2-7; 9 bases map to TRBD2. This CDR3 has 15 amino acids. The V gene's germline CDR1 is MGHDK and CDR2 SYGVNS. V was pared by 3 bases and J by 2 bases, with 5 bases of the junction left unmatched. This CDR3 is CASSEPGGRAYEQYF. Written as DNA, the CDR3 is TGTGCCAGCAGTGAGCCTGGCGGGAGGGCCTACGAGCAGTACTTC.

This sequence joins TRBV13 and TRBJ2-1; the match to TRBD1 covers 10 bases. CDR1 and CDR2 (germline): PRHDT, FYEKMQ (reference sequence). There are 14 residues in the CDR3. The trim removed 5 bases at V and 9 bases at J, leaving 7 bases unmatched. CDR3 sequence reads: CASSVDRGRLEQFF. CDR3 DNA: TGTGCCAGCAGCGTAGACAGGGGGCGTCTTGAGCAGTTCTTC.

The table lists this clonotype with a few counts. This chain joins TRBV20-1 and TRBJ2-5; D possibly corresponds to TRBD2 (5 bases). The CDR3 sequence is 11 residues long. Germline V gene data show CDR1 as DFQATT and CDR2 as SNEGSKA (reference sequence). Trimming shortened V by 6 bases and J by 4 bases, and 9 bases separated the two germline ends. CDR3 in amino acids: CSAPEGETQYF. The CDR3 bases are TGCAGTGCGCCAGAGGGAGAGACCCAGTACTTC.

The CDR3 nucleotides read TGTGCCAGCAGCCATTCGGACAGGGGCTTTGGCGAGCAGTACTTC. It yields the protein CASSHSDRGFGEQYF. The J gene is TRBJ2-7, the V gene TRBV7-9, with TRBD1 matching 9 bases. Germline CDR1 SEHNR, CDR2 FQNEAQ (reference sequence). The junction had 11 bases not matched to a gene; V was cut back by 5 bases and J by 6 bases. CDR3 size: 15 residues. The whole variable domain, filled in from reference TRBV7-9 and TRBJ2-7, reads DTGVSQNPRHKITKRGQNVTFRCDPISEHNRLYWYRQTLGQGPEFLTYFQNEAQLEKSRLLSDRFSAERPKGSFSTLEIQRTEQGDSAMYLCASSHSDRGFGEQYFGPGTRLTVT.

The rearrangement joins TRBV30 to TRBJ2-7; 9 bases line up with TRBD1. Looked up from germline, CDR1 is GTSNPN and CDR2 is SVGIG (reference sequence). V was clipped by 4 bases and J by 3 bases; unmatched bases: 4. This CDR3 has 13 residues. CDR3: CAWTTGGFYEQYF. Here the CDR3 DNA reads TGTGCCTGGACTACAGGGGGCTTCTACGAGCAGTACTTC.

The V call is TRBV20-1, the J call TRBJ2-7; TRBD1 is a possible D gene (5 bases). There are 15 residues in the CDR3. The V gene lost 1 base and the J gene lost 3 bases, with 16 bases spanning the gap. Germline CDR1 is DFQATT and CDR2 is SNEGSKA (reference sequence). CDR3 region: CSARGYRGRNYEQYF. Written as DNA, the CDR3 is TGCAGTGCTAGAGGGTATAGGGGAAGGAACTACGAGCAGTACTTC.

The table lists this clonotype with many counts. V usage is TRBV20-1 and J usage is TRBJ1-5; the D is unclear. The CDR3 covers 14 residues. Trimming cost V 6 bases and J 4 bases, with 16 bases left between them. Germline V gene sequence: CDR1 DFQATT, CDR2 SNEGSKA (reference sequence). In DNA form, the CDR3 reads TGCAGTGCCTCGCAACCAAGAAGGAATCAGCCCCAGCATTTT. Encoded protein: CSASQPRRNQPQHF.

This chain links TRBV20-1 with TRBJ2-2, with 10 bases identical to TRBD2. With V trimmed by 4 bases and J by 1 base, 18 bases remained unmatched. There are 20 residues in the CDR3. Germline V gene lookup returns CDR1 DFQATT and CDR2 SNEGSKA (reference sequence). This CDR3 reads CSATNRGGLAGARNTGELFF. CDR3 DNA: TGCAGTGCTACTAACAGGGGCGGGCTAGCGGGAGCCCGGAACACCGGGGAGCTGTTTTTT.

V usage is TRBV6-2 or TRBV6-3 and J usage is TRBJ2-5, with a possible D match to TRBD1 (6 bases). CDR1 is MNHEY and CDR2 is SVGEGT in the germline V gene. The CDR3 loop spans 14 amino acids. Trimming shortened V by 6 bases and J by 7 bases, and 18 bases separated the two germline ends. This CDR3 reads CASSLQGSLRTQYF. The DNA for the CDR3 is TGTGCCAGCAGCTTACAGGGATCCCTTCGGACCCAGTACTTC.

This clonotype was counted a few times. V and J are TRBV29-1 and TRBJ2-7, with 9 bases matching TRBD2. Germline trimming cut 7 bases from V and 2 bases from J; bases unmatched to any gene: 6. The CDR3 consists of 13 residues. Germline loops: CDR1 SQVTM, CDR2 ANQGSEA. In nucleotides, the CDR3 is TGCAGCGGTGGTAGCGGGAGAGCCTACGAGCAGTACTTC. Protein: CSGGSGRAYEQYF.

This clonotype has just a few counts. The V and J genes are TRBV14 and TRBJ2-7; TRBD1 agrees at 7 bases. V dropped 5 bases and J dropped 5; count of bases not matched to a gene: 6. Germline CDR1 SGHDN, CDR2 FVKESK. The CDR3 covers 13 residues. The chain's CDR3 is CASSIQGWDEQYF. CDR3 sequence (DNA): TGTGCCAGCAGCATACAGGGGTGGGACGAGCAGTACTTC. The variable domain in full, with the rest retrieved from reference TRBV14 and TRBJ2-7, is EAGVTQFPSHSVIEKGQTVTLRCDPISGHDNLYWYRRVMGKEIKFLLHFVKESKQDESGMPNNRFLAERTGGTYSTLKVQPAELEDSGVYFCASSIQGWDEQYFGPGTRLTVT.